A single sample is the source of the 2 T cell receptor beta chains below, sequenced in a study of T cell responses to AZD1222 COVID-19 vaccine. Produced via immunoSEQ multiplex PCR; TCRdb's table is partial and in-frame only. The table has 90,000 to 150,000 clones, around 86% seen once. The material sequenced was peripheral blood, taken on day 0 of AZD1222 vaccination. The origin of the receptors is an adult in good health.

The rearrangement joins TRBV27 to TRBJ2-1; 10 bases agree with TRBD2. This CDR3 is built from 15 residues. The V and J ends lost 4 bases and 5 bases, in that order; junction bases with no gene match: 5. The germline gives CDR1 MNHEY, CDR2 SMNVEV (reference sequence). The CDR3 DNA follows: TGTGCCAGCAGTTACATAGCGGGGGGAAACAATGAGCAGTTCTTC. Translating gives CASSYIAGGNNEQFF.

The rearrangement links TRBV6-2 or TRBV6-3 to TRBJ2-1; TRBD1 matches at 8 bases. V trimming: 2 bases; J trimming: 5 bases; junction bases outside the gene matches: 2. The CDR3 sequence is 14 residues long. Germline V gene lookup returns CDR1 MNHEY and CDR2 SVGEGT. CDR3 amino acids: CASSYRDRNNEQFF. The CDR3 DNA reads TGTGCCAGCAGTTACAGGGACAGGAACAATGAGCAGTTCTTC.